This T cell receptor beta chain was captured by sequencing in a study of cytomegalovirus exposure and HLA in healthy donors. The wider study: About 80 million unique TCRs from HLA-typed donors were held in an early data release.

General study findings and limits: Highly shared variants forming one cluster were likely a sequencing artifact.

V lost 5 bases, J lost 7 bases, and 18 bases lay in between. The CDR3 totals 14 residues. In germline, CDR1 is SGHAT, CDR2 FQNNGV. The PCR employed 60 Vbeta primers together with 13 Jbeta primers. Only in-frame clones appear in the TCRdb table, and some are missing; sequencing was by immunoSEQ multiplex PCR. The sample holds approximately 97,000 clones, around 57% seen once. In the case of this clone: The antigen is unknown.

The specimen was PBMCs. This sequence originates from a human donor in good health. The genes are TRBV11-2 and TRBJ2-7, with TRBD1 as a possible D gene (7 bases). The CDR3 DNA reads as TGTGCCAGCAGCCAGTCGCAGGGGGGTCGGGAGCAGTACTTC. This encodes CASSQSQGGREQYF.